These T cell receptor beta chains were read from a single sample in a study of Ad26.COV2.S vaccination and SARS-CoV-2 variants. Clones were sequenced by immunoSEQ multiplex PCR, and TCRdb holds only the in-frame ones, with some missing. The repertoire consists of over 200,000 clones, with roughly 88% occurring once and the leading ten covering over 8.5%. The sequencing used peripheral blood, collected in a trial of Ad26.COV2.S vaccine versus placebo. The receptors stem from a person aged 18-65 years who received the Ad26.COV2.S COVID-19 vaccine or a placebo. Each CDR3 is given without its conserved first and last residue.

len: 11
j_gene: TRBJ2-7
v_gene: TRBV12-3/TRBV12-4
CDR3aa: ASSLRGPYEQY

len: 13
j_gene: TRBJ1-1
v_gene: TRBV6-2/TRBV6-3
CDR3aa: ASSYSQGSGTEAF

len: 15
j_gene: TRBJ2-1
v_gene: TRBV6-4
CDR3aa: ASSDLAGGRSRNEQF

len: 15
j_gene: TRBJ2-3
v_gene: TRBV6-2/TRBV6-3
CDR3aa: ASSYSAGSSRTDTQY

len: 13
j_gene: TRBJ1-2
v_gene: TRBV10-3
CDR3aa: AISILGGGNDGYT

len: 12
j_gene: TRBJ2-2
v_gene: TRBV29-1
CDR3aa: SGTAGSGTGELF

len: 12
j_gene: TRBJ1-3
v_gene: TRBV30
CDR3aa: AWSAGQGGNTIY

len: 12
j_gene: TRBJ2-7
v_gene: TRBV3-1/TRBV3-2
CDR3aa: ASRADKGLGEQY

len: 11
j_gene: TRBJ2-7
v_gene: TRBV12-3/TRBV12-4
CDR3aa: ASSLQQGYEQY

len: 13
j_gene: TRBJ2-2
v_gene: TRBV7-6
CDR3aa: ASSLSRGGTGELF

len: 13
j_gene: TRBJ1-2
v_gene: TRBV6-5
CDR3aa: ASSKPGSPNYGYT

len: 10
j_gene: TRBJ2-3
v_gene: TRBV25-1
CDR3aa: ASKLGSDTQY

len: 11
j_gene: TRBJ1-2
v_gene: TRBV28
CDR3aa: ASTSQDTYGYT

len: 11
j_gene: TRBJ2-7
v_gene: TRBV5-1
CDR3aa: ASSQGSSYEQY

len: 12
j_gene: TRBJ2-3
v_gene: TRBV10-2
CDR3aa: ASSGGQGSDTQY

len: 12
j_gene: TRBJ1-1
v_gene: TRBV10-3
CDR3aa: ATREGGVGTEAF